These 15 T cell receptor beta chains originate from one sample sequenced in a study of blood T cell repertoires in COVID-19. Only in-frame clones appear in the TCRdb table, and some are missing; sequencing was by immunoSEQ multiplex PCR. Of about 200,000 clones detected, just under 85% appear once; the ten largest clones hold 15%. The sample was PBMCs or T cells enriched from blood (not recorded which). The receptors come from a man aged 35 to 55 who had recovered from COVID-19.

J is TRBJ1-4 and V is TRBV5-6, with 8 bases that match TRBD1. The CDR3 has 15 residues. Trimming cost V 3 bases and J 7 bases; bases outside gene matches: 8. CDR1 and CDR2 (germline): SGHDT, YYEEEE. In DNA, the CDR3 is TGTGCCAGCAGCTATTCAGGGGGCTTGGGTGAAAAACTGTTTTTT. It encodes CASSYSGGLGEKLFF.

This chain joins TRBV28 and TRBJ2-1; 12 bases fit TRBD2. V shed 6 bases, J shed 0 bases, and the junction held 15 bases outside the gene matches. The CDR3 is 20 residues long. Germline V gene lookup returns CDR1 MDHEN and CDR2 SYDVKM. The CDR3 spells CASRPNLGTSGYSSYNEQFF. CDR3 in DNA: TGTGCCAGCAGGCCAAACCTCGGGACTAGCGGGTACAGCTCCTACAATGAGCAGTTCTTC.

This clone occurred a few times. The rearrangement links TRBV12-3 or TRBV12-4 to TRBJ2-2, with D uncertain. The V end was cut by 7 bases, the J end by 3 bases, with 9 bases between. The CDR3 is 13 amino acids. The CDR3 coding sequence is TGTGCCAGCACTTCTATGGACACCGGGGAGCTGTTTTTT. This encodes CASTSMDTGELFF.

This chain connects TRBV7-3 to TRBJ2-1; 12 nucleotides agree with TRBD2. The CDR3 loop spans 18 amino acids. The germline V gene has CDR1 SGHTA and CDR2 FQGTGA. The V gene end was trimmed by 5 bases and the J gene end by 7 bases; junction bases not matched to a gene: 15. CDR3 sequence reads: CASSPSGGAIRESNEQFF. The CDR3 coding sequence is TGTGCCAGCAGCCCTAGCGGGGGGGCCATTCGGGAAAGTAATGAGCAGTTCTTC.

Regarding this clone: A much larger clone differs from this one at a single base, so this may be a read error. The J gene is TRBJ1-4, the V gene TRBV2; D possibly corresponds to TRBD1 (5 bases). V gave up 5 bases and J gave up 0 bases, with 10 bases separating them. CDR1 SNHLY and CDR2 FYNNEI come from the germline V gene. CDR3 length: 15 amino acids. CDR3 nucleotides: TGTGCCAGCAGTTCTCAGGGTGCAACTAATGAAAAACTGTTTTTT. The encoded protein is CASSSQGATNEKLFF.

J is TRBJ2-2 and V is TRBV5-4; TRBD2 aligns across 10 bases. The CDR3 is 15 residues long. Germline V gene data show CDR1 as SGHNT and CDR2 as YYREEE (reference sequence). Trimming at V came to 6 bases and at J to 2 bases, leaving 4 bases not matched to a gene. DNA of the CDR3: TGTGCCAGCACCACTAGCGGGATTAACACCGGGGAGCTGTTTTTT. Protein product: CASTTSGINTGELFF.

The chain joins TRBV28 to TRBJ1-1; no reliable D call. CDR1 and CDR2 (germline): MDHEN, SYDVKM. V gave up 8 bases and J gave up 3 bases, with 10 bases separating them. The CDR3 runs 12 residues. CDR3 sequence (DNA): TGTGCCAGCGGTCCAGGTTACACTGAAGCTTTCTTT. It encodes CASGPGYTEAFF.

The V and J genes are TRBV7-2 and TRBJ1-1; D is unresolved. V was trimmed by 3 bases and J by 1 base, leaving 6 bases between them. This CDR3 is 13 amino acids long. Germline lookup yields CDR1 SGHTA and CDR2 FQGNSA. CDR3 DNA sequence: TGTGCCAGCAGCTTTCTGGCGAACACTGAAGCTTTCTTT. Its translation is CASSFLANTEAFF. Variable domain in full (rest from reference TRBV7-2 and TRBJ1-1): GAGVSQSPSNKVTEKGKDVELRCDPISGHTALYWYRQSLGQGLEFLIYFQGNSAPDKSGLPSDRFSAERTGGSVSTLTIQRTQQEDSAVYLCASSFLANTEAFFGQGTRLTVV.

The chain has TRBV4-1 and TRBJ1-5; D is undetermined. The germline V gene encodes CDR1 MGHRA and CDR2 YSYEKL. The CDR3 loop spans 14 amino acids. The V and J ends lost 3 bases and 2 bases respectively, with 8 bases between them. The CDR3 reads CASSHDGGNQPQHF. The CDR3 DNA reads TGCGCCAGCAGCCACGACGGGGGCAATCAGCCCCAGCATTTT.

Only a few counts were recorded for this clone. This sample includes further DNA sequences coding for the same CDR3. This chain joins TRBV18 and TRBJ2-5; D is unresolved. This CDR3 has 15 residues. Trimming left V 1 base short and J 4 bases short, with 13 bases between. CDR1 and CDR2 (germline): KGHSH, LQKENI. The CDR3 loop reads CASSPRSRVGETQYF. Written as DNA, the CDR3 is TGTGCCAGCTCACCACGGTCACGGGTTGGAGAGACCCAGTACTTC.

This clone was detected only a few times. The V gene is TRBV6-2 or TRBV6-3, the J gene TRBJ2-7; 11 nucleotides line up with TRBD2. Trimming took 3 bases from V and 0 from J; bases not matched to a gene: 4. CDR1 is MNHEY, CDR2 SVGEGT, per germline. This CDR3 contains 16 residues. The CDR3 coding sequence is TGTGCCAGCAGTTATACCCTAGCGGGAGGCTCCTACGAGCAGTACTTC. Translating gives CASSYTLAGGSYEQYF.

The sample holds a few counts of this clone. V and J are TRBV5-1 and TRBJ2-3; D not resolved. The ends were cut back, 4 bases at V and 1 base at J, with 13 bases in the middle. CDR1 SGHRS and CDR2 YFSETQ come from the germline V gene. This CDR3 comprises 15 residues. This chain's CDR3 is CASSRFDLGTDTQYF. DNA for the CDR3: TGCGCCAGCAGCCGATTTGACTTGGGCACAGATACGCAGTATTTT.

This sequence joins TRBV5-5 and TRBJ1-2; D unresolved. Between the trimmed V and J ends, which lost 6 bases and 8 bases, there was a span of 8 bases. Germline V gene data show CDR1 as SGHKS and CDR2 as YYEKEE (reference sequence). The CDR3 totals 10 residues. The CDR3 DNA is TGTGCCAGCACGCGGCGCGGCTACACCTTC. This translates into CASTRRGYTF.

The V call is TRBV28, the J call TRBJ1-6, with D maybe TRBD1 (5 bases). The CDR3 totals 17 residues. V lost 6 bases, J lost 4 bases, and 19 bases lay in between. Per germline, CDR1 MDHEN and CDR2 SYDVKM. CDR3 in amino acids: CASSWGRGRSYNSPLHF. For the CDR3, the DNA is TGTGCCAGCAGCTGGGGTAGGGGAAGGTCTTATAATTCACCCCTCCACTTT.

The V gene is TRBV5-1, the J gene TRBJ1-6; TRBD1 might be the D (6 bases). CDR1 is SGHRS, CDR2 YFSETQ, per germline. V shed 5 bases and J shed 2 bases, with 11 bases lying between them. CDR3 length: 15 amino acids. CDR3 sequence: CASSVDSAYNSPLHF. Here the CDR3 DNA reads TGCGCCAGCAGTGTGGACAGCGCCTATAATTCACCCCTCCACTTT.